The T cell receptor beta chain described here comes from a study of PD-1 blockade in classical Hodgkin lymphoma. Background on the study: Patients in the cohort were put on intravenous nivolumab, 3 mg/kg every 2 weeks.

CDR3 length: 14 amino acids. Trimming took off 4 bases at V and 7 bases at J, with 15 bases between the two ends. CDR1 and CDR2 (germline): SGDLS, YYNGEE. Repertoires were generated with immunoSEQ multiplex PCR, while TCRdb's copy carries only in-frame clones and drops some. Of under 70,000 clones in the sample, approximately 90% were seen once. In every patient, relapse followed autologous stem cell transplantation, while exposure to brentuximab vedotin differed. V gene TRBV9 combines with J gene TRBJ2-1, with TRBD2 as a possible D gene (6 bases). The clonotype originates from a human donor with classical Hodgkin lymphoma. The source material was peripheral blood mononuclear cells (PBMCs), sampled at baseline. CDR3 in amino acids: CASSPRGGRNEQFF. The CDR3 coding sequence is TGTGCCAGCAGCCCCCGTGGGGGGAGGAATGAGCAGTTCTTC.